These T cell receptor beta chains were read from a single sample in a study of T cell responses to AZD1222 COVID-19 vaccine. Sequencing used immunoSEQ multiplex PCR; TCRdb keeps in-frame clones, though not all of them. The sample includes about 76,000 clones, 70% to 90% of them seen just once. Material: peripheral blood, obtained on day 0 of MenACWY control vaccination. Receptor source: an adult in good health. CDR3s include the opening cysteine and the closing phenylalanine or tryptophan. Each record gives: D gene, clone size, V gene, J gene, CDR3 protein, CDR3 DNA. D genes are given only for firm matches. Clone size is not always given. Where it is, it says once, few, many or a class for expanded clones.

D gene: TRBD2
clone size: .
V gene: TRBV19
J gene: TRBJ2-7
CDR3 protein: CASRPVAGGSYEQYF
CDR3 DNA: TGTGCCAGTAGGCCTGTGGCGGGAGGCTCCTACGAGCAGTACTTC

D gene: .
clone size: .
V gene: TRBV28
J gene: TRBJ1-2
CDR3 protein: CASRYTGDYGYTF
CDR3 DNA: TGTGCCAGCAGATACACAGGAGACTATGGCTACACCTTC

D gene: .
clone size: .
V gene: TRBV3-1/TRBV3-2
J gene: TRBJ2-1
CDR3 protein: CASSQLPMIVSAYNEQFF
CDR3 DNA: TGTGCCAGCAGCCAACTCCCCATGATAGTAAGTGCCTACAATGAGCAGTTCTTC

D gene: .
clone size: .
V gene: TRBV19
J gene: TRBJ2-4
CDR3 protein: CASSRGVLAKNIQYF
CDR3 DNA: TGTGCCAGTAGTAGAGGGGTCCTAGCCAAAAACATTCAGTACTTC

D gene: .
clone size: .
V gene: TRBV7-6
J gene: TRBJ2-2
CDR3 protein: CASRIDRINTGELFF
CDR3 DNA: TGTGCCAGCAGAATAGACAGGATAAACACCGGGGAGCTGTTTTTT

D gene: .
clone size: .
V gene: TRBV6-5
J gene: TRBJ1-3
CDR3 protein: CASSYALGPGNTIYF
CDR3 DNA: TGTGCCAGCAGTTACGCGCTAGGGCCTGGAAACACCATATATTTT

D gene: .
clone size: .
V gene: TRBV27
J gene: TRBJ2-2
CDR3 protein: CASSFGNTGELFF
CDR3 DNA: TGTGCCAGCAGTTTCGGGAACACCGGGGAGCTGTTTTTT

D gene: .
clone size: once
V gene: TRBV9
J gene: TRBJ2-2
CDR3 protein: CASSVSSNTGELFF
CDR3 DNA: TGTGCCAGCAGCGTTAGCTCGAACACCGGGGAGCTGTTTTTT

D gene: .
clone size: .
V gene: TRBV11-2
J gene: TRBJ2-7
CDR3 protein: CASSLAPEQYF
CDR3 DNA: TGTGCCAGCAGCTTAGCCCCTGAGCAGTACTTC

D gene: .
clone size: .
V gene: TRBV18
J gene: TRBJ1-1
CDR3 protein: CASSSKGMNTEAFF
CDR3 DNA: TGTGCCAGCTCTAGTAAGGGGATGAACACTGAAGCTTTCTTT

D gene: .
clone size: few
V gene: TRBV28
J gene: TRBJ1-2
CDR3 protein: CASSFPGGGYTF
CDR3 DNA: TGTGCCAGCAGTTTTCCCGGGGGCGGCTACACCTTC

D gene: .
clone size: once
V gene: TRBV11-2
J gene: TRBJ2-7
CDR3 protein: CASSFSRYEQYF
CDR3 DNA: TGTGCCAGCAGCTTCTCGCGATACGAGCAGTACTTC

D gene: TRBD2
clone size: .
V gene: TRBV3-1/TRBV3-2
J gene: TRBJ2-3
CDR3 protein: CASSQMSGSGDTQYF
CDR3 DNA: TGTGCCAGCAGCCAAATGAGCGGGAGTGGGGATACGCAGTATTTT

D gene: TRBD2
clone size: .
V gene: TRBV4-1
J gene: TRBJ2-6
CDR3 protein: CASSSPGGSGANVLTF
CDR3 DNA: TGCGCCAGCAGCTCCCCGGGGGGATCTGGGGCCAACGTCCTGACTTTC

D gene: .
clone size: .
V gene: TRBV7-8
J gene: TRBJ1-1
CDR3 protein: CASSPTTEAFF
CDR3 DNA: TGTGCCAGCAGCCCGACTACTGAAGCTTTCTTT

D gene: .
clone size: .
V gene: TRBV30
J gene: TRBJ1-2
CDR3 protein: CAWSVQGNSGYTF
CDR3 DNA: TGTGCCTGGAGTGTACAGGGTAATAGTGGCTACACCTTC

D gene: .
clone size: .
V gene: TRBV19
J gene: TRBJ2-7
CDR3 protein: CASSPGPNYEQYF
CDR3 DNA: TGTGCCAGTAGTCCGGGACCCAATTACGAGCAGTACTTC

D gene: TRBD2
clone size: .
V gene: TRBV7-2
J gene: TRBJ2-2
CDR3 protein: CASSPRGVRDTGELFF
CDR3 DNA: TGTGCCAGCAGCCCCCGGGGGGTAAGGGACACCGGGGAGCTGTTTTTT

D gene: .
clone size: .
V gene: TRBV7-8
J gene: TRBJ1-6
CDR3 protein: CASRRGPTRDSYNSPLHF
CDR3 DNA: TGTGCCAGCCGCCGGGGTCCTACCAGGGACTCCTATAATTCACCCCTCCACTTT

D gene: .
clone size: .
V gene: TRBV10-3
J gene: TRBJ2-5
CDR3 protein: CAHSDGPQETQYF
CDR3 DNA: TGTGCCCATTCCGACGGGCCCCAAGAGACCCAGTACTTC

D gene: .
clone size: .
V gene: TRBV12-5
J gene: TRBJ1-2
CDR3 protein: CASGDNVYGYTF
CDR3 DNA: TGTGCTAGTGGTGACAACGTATATGGCTACACCTTC

D gene: .
clone size: .
V gene: TRBV19
J gene: TRBJ2-1
CDR3 protein: CASSWDTGSYNEQFF
CDR3 DNA: TGTGCCAGTAGTTGGGACACTGGCTCCTACAATGAGCAGTTCTTC

D gene: TRBD2
clone size: .
V gene: TRBV27
J gene: TRBJ2-1
CDR3 protein: CATGPAGGYNEQFF
CDR3 DNA: TGTGCCACCGGACCAGCGGGAGGGTACAATGAGCAGTTCTTC

D gene: .
clone size: .
V gene: TRBV6-2/TRBV6-3
J gene: TRBJ1-1
CDR3 protein: CASSYRQPLKTEAFF
CDR3 DNA: TGTGCCAGCAGTTACCGGCAGCCACTTAAGACTGAAGCTTTCTTT

D gene: .
clone size: .
V gene: TRBV12-3/TRBV12-4
J gene: TRBJ1-1
CDR3 protein: CASRLEDAEAFF
CDR3 DNA: TGTGCCAGCAGATTGGAGGACGCTGAAGCTTTCTTT

D gene: TRBD1
clone size: .
V gene: TRBV6-5
J gene: TRBJ1-2
CDR3 protein: CASSFLRQGTKGYTF
CDR3 DNA: TGTGCCAGCAGTTTCCTTAGACAGGGGACGAAAGGCTACACCTTC

D gene: TRBD2
clone size: .
V gene: TRBV11-2
J gene: TRBJ2-1
CDR3 protein: CASSLELAGSGFF
CDR3 DNA: TGTGCCAGCAGCTTAGAGCTAGCGGGATCGGGGTTCTTC

D gene: .
clone size: once
V gene: TRBV6-1
J gene: TRBJ2-6
CDR3 protein: CASSEAGLSSGANVLTF
CDR3 DNA: TGTGCCAGCAGTGAAGCGGGACTCAGCTCTGGGGCCAACGTCCTGACTTTC